This TCR beta chain is from a study of T cell responses to AZD1222 COVID-19 vaccine. Sequenced by immunoSEQ multiplex PCR; TCRdb stores in-frame clones only, minus some. The sample lists tens of thousands of clones; around 89% were seen once. This clone appeared once. The source was peripheral blood, collected 28 days after the second AZD1222 dose. The clonotype originates from an adult who received the AZD1222 COVID-19 vaccine.

This CDR3 reads CASSYGPSGNTIYF. CDR3 sequence (DNA): TGTGCCAGCAGCTACGGTCCCTCTGGAAACACCATATATTTT. This chain connects TRBV7-2 to TRBJ1-3; D gene uncertain. The germline V gene encodes CDR1 SGHTA and CDR2 FQGNSA. V was clipped by 4 bases and J by 0 bases, with 7 bases between them. The CDR3 is 14 residues long.